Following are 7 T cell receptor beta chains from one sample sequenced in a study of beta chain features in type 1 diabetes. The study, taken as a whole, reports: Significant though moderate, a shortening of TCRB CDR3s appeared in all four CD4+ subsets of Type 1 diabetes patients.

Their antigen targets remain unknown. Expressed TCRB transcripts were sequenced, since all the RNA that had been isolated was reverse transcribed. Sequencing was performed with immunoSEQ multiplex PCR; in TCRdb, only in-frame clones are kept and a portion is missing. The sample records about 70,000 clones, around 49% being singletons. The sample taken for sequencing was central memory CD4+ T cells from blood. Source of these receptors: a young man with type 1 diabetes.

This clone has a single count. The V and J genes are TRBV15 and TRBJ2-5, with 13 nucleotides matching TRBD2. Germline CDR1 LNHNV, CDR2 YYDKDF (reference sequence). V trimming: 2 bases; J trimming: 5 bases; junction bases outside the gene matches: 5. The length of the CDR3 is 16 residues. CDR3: CATSRTSGGAWETQYF. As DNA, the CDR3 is TGTGCCACCAGCAGAACTAGCGGGGGGGCCTGGGAGACCCAGTACTTC.

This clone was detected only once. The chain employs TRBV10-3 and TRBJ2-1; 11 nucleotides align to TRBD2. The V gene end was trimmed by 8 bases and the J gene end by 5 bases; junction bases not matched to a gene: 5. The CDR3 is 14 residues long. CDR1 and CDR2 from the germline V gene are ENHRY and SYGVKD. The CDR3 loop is CAIGSSGGHNEQFF. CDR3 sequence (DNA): TGTGCCATCGGGTCTAGCGGGGGGCACAATGAGCAGTTCTTC.

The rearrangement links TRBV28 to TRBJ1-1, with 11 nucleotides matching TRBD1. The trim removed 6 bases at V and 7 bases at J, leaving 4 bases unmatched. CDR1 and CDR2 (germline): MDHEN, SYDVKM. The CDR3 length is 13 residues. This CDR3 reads CASRGTGGIEAFF. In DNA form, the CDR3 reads TGTGCCAGCAGAGGGACAGGGGGTATTGAAGCTTTCTTT.

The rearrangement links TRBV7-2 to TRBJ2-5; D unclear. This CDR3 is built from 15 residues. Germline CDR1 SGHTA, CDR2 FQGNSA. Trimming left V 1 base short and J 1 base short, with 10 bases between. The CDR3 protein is CASSLDPARQETQYF. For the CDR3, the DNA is TGTGCCAGCAGCTTAGACCCAGCGCGCCAAGAGACCCAGTACTTC.

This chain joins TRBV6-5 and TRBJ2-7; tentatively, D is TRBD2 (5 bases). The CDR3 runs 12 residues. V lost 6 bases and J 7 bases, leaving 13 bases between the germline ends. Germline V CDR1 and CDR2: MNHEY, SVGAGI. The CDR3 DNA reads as TGTGCCAGCAGAGCCGGACTGAGGGAGCAGTACTTC. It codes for CASRAGLREQYF.

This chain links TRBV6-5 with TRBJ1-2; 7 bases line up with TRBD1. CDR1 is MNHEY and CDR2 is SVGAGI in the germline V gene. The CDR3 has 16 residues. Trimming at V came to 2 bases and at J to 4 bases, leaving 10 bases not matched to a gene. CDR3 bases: TGTGCCAGCAGTTACGGGGTCAGGGGGGCCGGCTATGGCTACACCTTC. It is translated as CASSYGVRGAGYGYTF.

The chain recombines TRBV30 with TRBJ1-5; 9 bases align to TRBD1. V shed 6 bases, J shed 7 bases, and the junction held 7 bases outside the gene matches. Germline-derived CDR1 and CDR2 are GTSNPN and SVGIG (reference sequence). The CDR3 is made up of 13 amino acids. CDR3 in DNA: TGTGCCTGCGGGACAGGGTTTGAGCAGCCCCAGCATTTT. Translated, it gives CACGTGFEQPQHF.